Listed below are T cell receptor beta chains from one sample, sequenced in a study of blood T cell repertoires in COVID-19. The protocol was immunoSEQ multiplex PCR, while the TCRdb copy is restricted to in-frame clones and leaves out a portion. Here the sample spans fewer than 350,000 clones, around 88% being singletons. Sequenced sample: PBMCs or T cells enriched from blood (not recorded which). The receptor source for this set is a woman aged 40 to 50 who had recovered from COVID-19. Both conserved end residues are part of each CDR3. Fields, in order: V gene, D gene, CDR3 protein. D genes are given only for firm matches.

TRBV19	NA	CASRMAGRETQYF
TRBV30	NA	CAWSVRFMEAQGKYEQYF
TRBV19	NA	CASSTSGGLNQPQHF
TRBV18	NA	CASSPTGAFYEQYF
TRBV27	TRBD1	CASSLSTGGVDGYTF
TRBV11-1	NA	CASSLFRGSKDIQYF
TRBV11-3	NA	CASSLRVSTEAFF
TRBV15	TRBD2	CATSRDGLAGGYEQYF
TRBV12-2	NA	CASRMAGGTPSYEQYF
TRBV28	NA	CASSLPHTYEQYF
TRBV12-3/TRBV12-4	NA	CASGGWYEQYF
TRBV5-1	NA	CASSLETSVWEQFF
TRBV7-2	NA	CASSLGPRNYNEQFF
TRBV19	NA	CASSRLVHTSTDTQYF
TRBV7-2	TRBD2	CASSPWIAGANEQFF
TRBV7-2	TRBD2	CASSQGLAVNTGELFF
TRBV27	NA	CASPEVAGWRGYTF
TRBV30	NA	CAWSVRSGINEKLFF
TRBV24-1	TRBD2	CATRKGTSGISEQFF
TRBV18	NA	CASSPNPLGVGTEAFF
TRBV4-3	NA	CASSQSDKNYEQYF
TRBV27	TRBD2	CASPGGGIYEQYF
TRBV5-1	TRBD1	CASSHSQGVDEKLFF
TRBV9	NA	CASSVDQRYEQFF
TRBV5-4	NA	CASSSMGSSYEQYF
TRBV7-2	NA	CASSARGESNYGYTF
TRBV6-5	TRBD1	CASSPATGGHYGYTF
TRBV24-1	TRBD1	CATSDATGGNTEAFF
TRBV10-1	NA	CASSESPGRTDTQYF
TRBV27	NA	CARGGGDGEDTEAFF
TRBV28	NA	CASSLQGNYGYTF
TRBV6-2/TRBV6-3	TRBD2	CASSYWLAGGPTREQFF
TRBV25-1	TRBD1	CASTTGDNEQFF
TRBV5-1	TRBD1	CASKTGANTEAFF
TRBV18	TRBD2	CASSTTALAGGEQFF
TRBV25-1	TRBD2	CASRGLAGGPRTQYF
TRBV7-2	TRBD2	CASSLANAGAYNEQFF
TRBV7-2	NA	CASSTSENTEAFF
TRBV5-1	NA	CASSLGRQVINSPLHF
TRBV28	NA	CASSSPGLTLHF
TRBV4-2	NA	CASSQGYIYNEQFF
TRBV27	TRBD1	CASSRDRARTEAFF
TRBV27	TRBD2	CASSPKPSGSYEQYF
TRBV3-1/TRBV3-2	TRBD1	CASSQVGQGLDTEAFF
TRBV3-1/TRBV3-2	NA	CASSHVRTNEKLFF
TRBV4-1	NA	CASSQRRTSAGPRHGELFF